Listed below are T cell receptor beta chains from one sample, sequenced in a study of CD4 T cells in relation to SARS-CoV-2 and coronaviruses. Some clones are missing from TCRdb's copy, which holds only in-frame ones; the method was immunoSEQ multiplex PCR. The table records some 35,000 clones, 85% to 90% of them present only once. Source material: memory CD4+ T cells from PBMCs. These receptors originate from an adult with COVID-19. CDR3s include the opening cysteine and the closing phenylalanine or tryptophan. A D gene is named only where the DNA matches it firmly. Some rows mark clone size as missing; the rest say once, few, many or name a class of expanded clone.

abundance | d_gene | j_gene | v_gene | CDR3nt | CDR3aa
NA | NA | TRBJ2-1 | TRBV11-2 | TGTGCCAGCAGCTTCACCTGGGGGGGCCCGACGGTCAATGAGCAGTTCTTC | CASSFTWGGPTVNEQFF
once | NA | TRBJ2-1 | TRBV3-1/TRBV3-2 | TGTGCCAGCAGCCAAGGACAGCTTGTCGGTAAGCAGTTCTTC | CASSQGQLVGKQFF
NA | TRBD1 | TRBJ2-7 | TRBV27 | TGTGCCAGCAGTCACCTCGACAGGGGGCTCTCCTACGAGCAGTACTTC | CASSHLDRGLSYEQYF
NA | NA | TRBJ2-3 | TRBV9 | TGTGCCAGCAGCGTCTCCGCGGGGTACACAGATACGCAGTATTTT | CASSVSAGYTDTQYF
NA | TRBD2 | TRBJ2-7 | TRBV5-1 | TGCGCCAGCAGCTCGGGGGGGGGCTCCTACGAGCAGTACTTC | CASSSGGGSYEQYF
NA | TRBD1 | TRBJ2-7 | TRBV9 | TGTGCCAGCAGCGTACGACAGGGCTCCTACGAGCAGTACTTC | CASSVRQGSYEQYF
NA | NA | TRBJ1-2 | TRBV10-3 | TGTGCCATCAGTGAACAGGAAAACTATGGCTACACCTTC | CAISEQENYGYTF
NA | NA | TRBJ1-2 | TRBV2 | TGTGCCAGCACGGGGGATGGGTCTTGGGCTAACTATGGCTACACCTTC | CASTGDGSWANYGYTF
NA | TRBD1 | TRBJ1-5 | TRBV18 | TGTGCCAGCTCACCCGGGACAGGGTCAGGTCAGCCCCAGCATTTT | CASSPGTGSGQPQHF
NA | TRBD1 | TRBJ1-1 | TRBV30 | TGTGCCTGGGGGGGGGACAGGGGGCTAGAAGCTTTCTTT | CAWGGDRGLEAFF
NA | TRBD1 | TRBJ1-3 | TRBV30 | TGTGCCTGGAGTGCGACCGGGACAGGGTATCGTCTGCTGGGAAACACCATATATTTT | CAWSATGTGYRLLGNTIYF
NA | TRBD1 | TRBJ2-3 | TRBV7-2 | TGTGCCAGCAGCCGTCGGTCAGGGGGACGCACAGATACGCAGTATTTT | CASSRRSGGRTDTQYF
NA | NA | TRBJ1-3 | TRBV7-8 | TGTGCCAGCAGCTTAGCCATCCTCTCTGGAAACACCATATATTTT | CASSLAILSGNTIYF
NA | NA | TRBJ1-1 | TRBV25-1 | TGTGCCAGCAGTGAATCCCCTTTATCCGTTGAAGCTTTCTTT | CASSESPLSVEAFF
NA | NA | TRBJ1-2 | TRBV12-2 | TGTGCAAGTCGCCCCCGATCCGGGACGCATGTCTATGGCTACACCTTC | CASRPRSGTHVYGYTF
NA | TRBD2 | TRBJ2-2 | TRBV6-5 | TGTGCCAGCAGGAGGACTAGCGGGGCGAGGTGGGAGCTGTTTTTT | CASRRTSGARWELFF
NA | NA | TRBJ1-5 | TRBV15 | TGTGCCACCAGCAGAGACAGGGGTAGCAATCAGCCCCAGCATTTT | CATSRDRGSNQPQHF
NA | TRBD1 | TRBJ1-1 | TRBV11-2 | TGTGCCAGCAGCTTAGATGGAATGGGACAGGGGACACCGAACACTGAAGCTTTCTTT | CASSLDGMGQGTPNTEAFF
NA | TRBD1 | TRBJ1-6 | TRBV5-6 | TGTGCCAGCAGCTTCGTGGACAGGGTTAATTCACCCCTCCACTTT | CASSFVDRVNSPLHF
NA | NA | TRBJ2-1 | TRBV5-1 | TGCGCCAGCAGCTTGGCTAGGGGATCCTACAATGAGCAGTTCTTC | CASSLARGSYNEQFF
NA | NA | TRBJ2-3 | TRBV9 | TGTGCCAGCAGCGTAGTGTCGGGTAGCACAGATACGCAGTATTTT | CASSVVSGSTDTQYF
NA | TRBD1 | TRBJ2-2 | TRBV19 | TGTGCCAGTTTTCCGGGACAGGGCGTATCCGGGGAGCTGTTTTTT | CASFPGQGVSGELFF
NA | NA | TRBJ2-4 | TRBV3-1/TRBV3-2 | TGTGCCAGCAGCCCACGGACAGAAAAAAACATTCAGTACTTC | CASSPRTEKNIQYF
few | NA | TRBJ1-3 | TRBV7-9 | TGTGCCAGCAGCTTAACGGACACCATATATTTT | CASSLTDTIYF
once | NA | TRBJ2-7 | TRBV9 | TGTGCCAGCAGCGTAGCCCCAAGGGACGAGCAGTACTTC | CASSVAPRDEQYF
NA | TRBD2 | TRBJ2-3 | TRBV3-1/TRBV3-2 | TGTGCCAGCAGCCATGATGGACTAGCGGGTGCAGATACGCAGTATTTT | CASSHDGLAGADTQYF
NA | NA | TRBJ2-3 | TRBV10-3 | TGTGCCACCGGACTATCTTCAGATACGCAGTATTTT | CATGLSSDTQYF
NA | NA | TRBJ2-7 | TRBV6-5 | TGTGCCAGCAGTCTCGAGGGACATCCTACCTACGAGCAGTACTTC | CASSLEGHPTYEQYF
NA | NA | TRBJ1-5 | TRBV5-4 | TGTGCCAGCAGCAAAGACCCGAGCGGCAATCAGCCCCAGCATTTT | CASSKDPSGNQPQHF
NA | NA | TRBJ1-2 | TRBV7-9 | TGTGCCAGCAGCTTAGAGATAGGGGGGTCGGTTGGCTACACCTTC | CASSLEIGGSVGYTF
NA | NA | TRBJ1-1 | TRBV4-1 | TGCGCCAGCAGCCAAGAAGGGGCAGGGTTCTTGAACACTGAAGCTTTCTTT | CASSQEGAGFLNTEAFF
NA | TRBD1 | TRBJ1-2 | TRBV29-1 | TGCAGCGACCAGACAGGGAACTATGGCTACACCTTC | CSDQTGNYGYTF
few | NA | TRBJ2-2 | TRBV5-4 | TGTGCCAGCAGAATAAATACGAACACCGGGGAGCTGTTTTTT | CASRINTNTGELFF
NA | NA | TRBJ2-4 | TRBV19 | TGTGCCAGTAGTCCCCGAGAGGGGGGAAACATTCAGTGCTTC | CASSPREGGNIQCF
NA | TRBD1 | TRBJ1-2 | TRBV6-2/TRBV6-3 | TGTGCCAGCAGCAAGACCGGGACAGGGTTTGGCTACACCTTC | CASSKTGTGFGYTF
NA | NA | TRBJ2-3 | TRBV18 | TGTGCCAGCTCACCCGACGGTAACACAGATACGCAGTATTTT | CASSPDGNTDTQYF
NA | TRBD2 | TRBJ2-5 | TRBV2 | TGTGCCAGCAAGGGACTAGCGGGGGTGGTTTGGGAGACCCAGTACTTC | CASKGLAGVVWETQYF
NA | NA | TRBJ1-3 | TRBV2 | TGTGCCAGCAGGGCGGGGGGCCTTAGAAACACCATATATTTT | CASRAGGLRNTIYF
NA | TRBD1 | TRBJ2-5 | TRBV7-6 | TGTGCCAGCGGACAGGGACAAGAGACCCAGTACTTC | CASGQGQETQYF
NA | TRBD1 | TRBJ1-2 | TRBV11-3 | TGTGCCAGCAGCTCAAAGGACAGGGCTCGGGGCTACACCTTC | CASSSKDRARGYTF
NA | NA | TRBJ1-2 | TRBV25-1 | TGTGCCAGCAGTGAACCTGGTTATGGCTACACCTTC | CASSEPGYGYTF
NA | TRBD1 | TRBJ1-1 | TRBV6-2/TRBV6-3 | TGTGCCAGCAGCCGGACAGGGCCTAACACTGAAGCTTTCTTT | CASSRTGPNTEAFF
NA | NA | TRBJ2-2 | TRBV21-1 | TGTGCCAGCCCCCCAGGGAAAGTAGCGAACACCGGGGAGCTGTTTTTT | CASPPGKVANTGELFF
NA | NA | TRBJ2-3 | TRBV5-5 | TGTGCCAGCAGCCTTGGTCGGCCGACGGGGGATACGCAGTATTTT | CASSLGRPTGDTQYF
NA | NA | TRBJ2-7 | TRBV5-1 | TGCGCCAGCAGCACGGGACAAGGGGCCGTATTCTACGAGCAGTACTTC | CASSTGQGAVFYEQYF
NA | NA | TRBJ2-2 | TRBV5-1 | TGCGCCAGCAGGGTAACTAGCTTGAACACCGGGGAGCTGTTTTTT | CASRVTSLNTGELFF
NA | NA | TRBJ2-3 | TRBV5-1 | TGCGCCAGCAGCTTGAGGGGGACCTACACAGATACGCAGTATTTT | CASSLRGTYTDTQYF
NA | NA | TRBJ2-7 | TRBV5-8 | TGTGCCAGCAGCTTGAAAGCCAGTCCCGAGCAGTACTTC | CASSLKASPEQYF
once | NA | TRBJ1-5 | TRBV6-5 | TGTGCCAGCAGCAGGGGACCTGATAGCAATCAGCCCCAGCATTTT | CASSRGPDSNQPQHF
once | NA | TRBJ2-7 | TRBV2 | TGTGCCAGCAGTGCTCGCTCCTACGAGCAGTACTTC | CASSARSYEQYF
few | TRBD1 | TRBJ1-3 | TRBV7-2 | TGTGCCAGCAGCCAAGACAGGGCCCGCTCTGGAAACACCATATATTTT | CASSQDRARSGNTIYF
NA | TRBD1 | TRBJ1-3 | TRBV7-8 | TGTGCCAGCAGCTTTAGCAGGGGGCTGACTGGAAACACCATATATTTT | CASSFSRGLTGNTIYF
once | TRBD1 | TRBJ1-3 | TRBV11-3 | TGTGCCAGCAGCCCCCGACAGGGGGCGACGGGAAACACCATATATTTT | CASSPRQGATGNTIYF